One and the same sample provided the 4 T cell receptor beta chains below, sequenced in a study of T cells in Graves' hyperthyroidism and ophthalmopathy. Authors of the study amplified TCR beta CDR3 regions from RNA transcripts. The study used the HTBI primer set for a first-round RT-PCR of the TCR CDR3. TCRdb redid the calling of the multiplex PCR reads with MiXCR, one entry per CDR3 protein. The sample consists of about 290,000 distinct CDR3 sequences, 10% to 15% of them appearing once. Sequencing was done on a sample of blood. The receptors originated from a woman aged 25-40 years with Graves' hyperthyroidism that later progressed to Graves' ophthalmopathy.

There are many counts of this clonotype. DNA for the CDR3: TGCAGTGCTAGAGTCGGGACTAGCGGGAGAGGTGAGCAGTTCTTC. Its translation is CSARVGTSGRGEQFF. This chain links TRBV20-1 with TRBJ2-1; TRBD2 matches 14 bases. V shed 1 base, J shed 9 bases, and the junction held 5 bases outside the gene matches. The CDR3 sequence is 15 residues long. Germline-derived CDR1 and CDR2 are DFQATT and SNEGSKA (reference sequence).

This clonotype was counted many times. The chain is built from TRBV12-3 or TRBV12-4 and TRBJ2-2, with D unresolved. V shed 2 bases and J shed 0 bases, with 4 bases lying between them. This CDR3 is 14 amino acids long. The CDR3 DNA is TGTGCCAGCAGTTTAATGTCGAACACCGGGGAGCTGTTTTTT. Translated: CASSLMSNTGELFF.

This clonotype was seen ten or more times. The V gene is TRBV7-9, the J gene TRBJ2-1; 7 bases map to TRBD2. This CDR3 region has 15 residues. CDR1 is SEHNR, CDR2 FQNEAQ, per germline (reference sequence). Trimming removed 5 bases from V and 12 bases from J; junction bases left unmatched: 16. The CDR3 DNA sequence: TGTGCCAGCAGCCGCCCTTCGAGACTAGCATTTGCGCAGTTCTTC. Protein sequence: CASSRPSRLAFAQFF.

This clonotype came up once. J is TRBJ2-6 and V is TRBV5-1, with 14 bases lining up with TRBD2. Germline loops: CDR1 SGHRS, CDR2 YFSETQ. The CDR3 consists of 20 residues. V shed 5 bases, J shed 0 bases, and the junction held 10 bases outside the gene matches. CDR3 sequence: CASSRRLAGGSSSGANVLTF. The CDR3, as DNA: TGCGCCAGCAGTCGTAGACTAGCGGGGGGGTCGAGCTCTGGGGCCAACGTCCTGACTTTC.